This TCR beta chain comes out of a study of shared clonotypes between healthy human individuals. Study-level background: Three CD4 naive, three CD4 memory, two CD8 naive and one CD8 memory plate were used per donor.

Produced via immunoSEQ multiplex PCR; TCRdb's table is partial and in-frame only. The table lists about 990,000 clones, about 80% of them singletons. There were only Caucasian adults among the donors, and all lived in Nashville, Tennessee. What was sequenced was memory CD4+ T cells from PBMCs. Subset described: CD45RA-negative fraction. This sequence originates from a man aged 18 to 30 in good health. Some clones in this sample may be carry-over from other donors' samples.

The CDR3 sequence is CASSYDQPQHF. The CDR3 DNA is TGTGCCAGCAGTTACGATCAGCCCCAGCATTTT. The V and J genes are TRBV28 and TRBJ1-5; D ambiguous. Germline-derived CDR1 and CDR2 are MDHEN and SYDVKM. V shed 4 bases and J shed 5 bases, with 3 bases lying between them. The CDR3 runs to 11 residues.